This paragraph reports one T cell receptor (beta chain). Its matching antigen is unknown. This entry belongs to a study of Tregs in tolerant kidney transplant recipients. Libraries were prepared by immunoSEQ multiplex PCR; TCRdb keeps only in-frame clonotypes and omits some of them. In all, the sample yields about 30,000 clones. Findings of the study overall: Donor-specific Treg expansion exceeded global Treg expansion in tolerant patients, suggesting antigen drive. This study did not directly address biological reproducibility.

Unstimulated Tregs (CD4+CD25+CD127-) and CD4+CD25- non-Tregs were sorted from PBMCs. This clonotype was obtained from a human donor who received a combined kidney and bone marrow transplant. Specimen: CD8+ T cells from blood, collected before the transplant.

The CDR3 reads CASSLAQDYLAYEQYF. The DNA read from the CDR3 is TGTGCCAGCAGCTTAGCGCAGGACTACCTTGCCTACGAG. The chain has TRBV7-8 and TRBJ2-7, with D tentatively TRBD2 (6 bases). The CDR3 extends 3 residues past the end of the read, so its final part is completed from the germline J gene. V was trimmed by 0 bases and J by 2 bases, leaving 14 bases between them. Germline V lookup: CDR1 SGHVS, CDR2 FQNEAQ. The CDR3 has 16 amino acids.